This TCR beta chain derives from a study of T cells in Graves' hyperthyroidism and ophthalmopathy. Looked up from germline, CDR1 is GTSNPN and CDR2 is SVGIG (reference sequence). The length of the CDR3 is 12 residues. With 2 bases removed from V and 6 bases from J, the gap between germline ends came to 8 bases. Authors of the study amplified TCR beta CDR3 regions from RNA transcripts. When the TCR CDR3 underwent first-round RT-PCR, the HTBI primer set was used. MiXCR was run by TCRdb on the multiplex PCR reads, yielding one entry per CDR3 protein. Of around 350,000 distinct CDR3 sequences in the sample, 14% were seen once. This clonotype was detected ten times or more.

The TCR was taken from a woman in her twenties or thirties with Graves' ophthalmopathy. The rearrangement joins TRBV30 to TRBJ2-1, with D hard to call. What was sequenced was blood. The CDR3 sequence: CAWSRRVNEQFF. The DNA for the CDR3 is TGTGCCTGGAGTAGACGGGTCAATGAGCAGTTCTTC.